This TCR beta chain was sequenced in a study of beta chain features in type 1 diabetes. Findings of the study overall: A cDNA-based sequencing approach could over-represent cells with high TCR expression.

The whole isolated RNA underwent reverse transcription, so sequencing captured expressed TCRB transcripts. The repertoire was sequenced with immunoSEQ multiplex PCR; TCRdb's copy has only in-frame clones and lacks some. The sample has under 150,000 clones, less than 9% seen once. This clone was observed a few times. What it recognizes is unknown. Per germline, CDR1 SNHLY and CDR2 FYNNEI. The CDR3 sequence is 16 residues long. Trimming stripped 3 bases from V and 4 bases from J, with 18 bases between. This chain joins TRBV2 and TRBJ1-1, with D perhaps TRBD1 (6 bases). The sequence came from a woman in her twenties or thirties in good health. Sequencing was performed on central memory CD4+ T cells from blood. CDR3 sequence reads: CASSEGPSQGITEAFF. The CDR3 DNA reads TGTGCCAGCAGTGAGGGCCCCTCACAGGGTATCACTGAAGCTTTCTTT.